These 13 T cell receptor beta chains originate from one sample sequenced in a study of cytomegalovirus exposure and HLA in healthy donors. 13 Jbeta primers and 60 Vbeta primers were used for the PCR. Generated by immunoSEQ multiplex PCR, the TCRdb table keeps only in-frame clones and is missing some. The sample has tens of thousands of clones, and its top ten clones hold about 12%. The specimen was PBMCs. The receptors originated from a woman aged 55-69 years in good health and CMV-seropositive.

The gene calls are TRBV11-2 and TRBJ2-7; no clear D. The CDR3 totals 13 residues. Trimming stripped 10 bases from V and 0 bases from J, with 13 bases between. Germline V gene data show CDR1 as SGHAT and CDR2 as FQNNGV. CDR3 sequence reads: CAISRNSSYEQYF. The DNA of the CDR3 is TGTGCCATCAGTCGTAACAGCTCCTACGAGCAGTACTTC.

The chain couples TRBV27 to TRBJ2-1, with 9 bases aligning to TRBD1. The CDR3 runs 14 residues. Germline V gene lookup returns CDR1 MNHEY and CDR2 SMNVEV (reference sequence). Trimming removed 8 bases from V and 3 bases from J; junction bases left unmatched: 5. The CDR3 here is CASGDRGYYNEQFF. The CDR3 nucleotides read TGTGCCAGCGGCGACAGGGGGTACTACAATGAGCAGTTCTTC.

The chain has TRBV2 and TRBJ1-4; D might be TRBD1 (6 bases). The CDR3 length is 11 residues. Trimming took 6 bases from V and 10 from J, leaving 9 bases between them. The germline gives CDR1 SNHLY, CDR2 FYNNEI. The CDR3 sequence is CASRGAGKLFF. CDR3 DNA sequence: TGTGCCAGCAGGGGGGCCGGAAAACTGTTTTTT.

This chain connects TRBV19 to TRBJ2-7; 8 bases fit TRBD1. The V and J ends lost 4 bases and 1 base, in that order; junction bases with no gene match: 6. Germline CDR1 LNHDA, CDR2 SQIVND (reference sequence). The CDR3 runs 15 residues. The CDR3 spells CASSTDRDFSYEQYF. CDR3 DNA: TGTGCCAGTAGTACGGACAGGGACTTTTCCTACGAGCAGTACTTC. Full variable domain (remainder filled in from reference TRBV19 and TRBJ2-7): DGGITQSPKYLFRKEGQNVTLSCEQNLNHDAMYWYRQDPGQGLRLIYYSQIVNDFQKGDIAEGYSVSREKKESFPLTVTSAQKNPTAFYLCASSTDRDFSYEQYFGPGTRLTVT.

The CDR3 sequence is CASSFDRGRGYTF. The CDR3 nucleotides are TGTGCCAGTAGTTTTGACAGGGGGCGCGGCTACACCTTC. The V and J genes are TRBV19 and TRBJ1-2; 10 nucleotides align to TRBD1. This CDR3 has 13 residues. Looked up from germline, CDR1 is LNHDA and CDR2 is SQIVND (reference sequence). The V and J ends lost 5 bases and 8 bases, in that order; junction bases with no gene match: 5.

The chain is built from TRBV4-1 and TRBJ2-3; 7 bases map to TRBD1. This CDR3 is 15 amino acids long. Losses at the gene ends were 4 bases for V and 2 bases for J; bases not matched to a gene: 6. Germline lookup yields CDR1 MGHRA and CDR2 YSYEKL. CDR3 sequence (DNA): TGCGCCAGCAGCCCGACAGGGTTTCTCACAGATACGCAGTATTTT. Protein: CASSPTGFLTDTQYF.

The chain has TRBV29-1 and TRBJ1-2; D gene uncertain. The CDR3 loop spans 11 amino acids. With 6 bases removed from V and 7 bases from J, the gap between germline ends came to 12 bases. Per the germline V gene, CDR1 is SQVTM and CDR2 is ANQGSEA. The CDR3 region is CSVWAQGGYTF. CDR3 bases: TGCAGCGTCTGGGCCCAAGGTGGCTACACCTTC. Using reference TRBV29-1 and TRBJ1-2 for the parts outside the CDR3, the full variable domain is SAVISQKPSRDICQRGTSLTIQCQVDSQVTMMFWYRQQPGQSLTLIATANQGSEATYESGFVIDKFPISRPNLTFSTLTVSNMSPEDSSIYLCSVWAQGGYTFGSGTRLTVV.

The chain couples TRBV28 to TRBJ1-4, with D tentatively TRBD1 (6 bases). The germline V gene encodes CDR1 MDHEN and CDR2 SYDVKM. Trimming removed 3 bases from V and 13 bases from J, with 12 bases in between. The CDR3 runs 12 residues. The DNA of the CDR3 is TGTGCCAGCAGTTTTGGGGGCAAAGGACTGTTTTTT. Encoded protein: CASSFGGKGLFF. The whole variable domain, filled in from reference TRBV28 and TRBJ1-4, reads DVKVTQSSRYLVKRTGEKVFLECVQDMDHENMFWYRQDPGLGLRLIYFSYDVKMKEKGDIPEGYSVSREKKERFSLILESASTNQTSMYLCASSFGGKGLFFGSGTQLSVL.

The rearrangement links TRBV6-1 to TRBJ1-1; 9 bases fit TRBD1. CDR3 length: 17 residues. V lost 3 bases and J lost 4; bases outside the gene matches: 12. Germline V lookup: CDR1 MNHNS, CDR2 SASEGT. The CDR3 reads CASSDESGTGIITEAFF. The CDR3 DNA follows: TGTGCCAGCAGTGACGAATCCGGGACAGGGATTATCACTGAAGCTTTCTTT.

The V call is TRBV7-9, the J call TRBJ1-1; D is uncertain. The CDR3 sequence is 12 residues long. Trimming took 0 bases from V and 11 from J, leaving 10 bases between them. Germline CDR1 SEHNR, CDR2 FQNEAQ (reference sequence). The DNA of the CDR3 is TGTGCCAGCAGCTTAGCGGGGAGTGGGGCTTTCTTT. It encodes CASSLAGSGAFF.

With regard to this clone: Mismatch with germline at one junction end may stem from a read error. The V gene is TRBV6-5, the J gene TRBJ2-3, with 9 positions matching TRBD2. The CDR3 extends over 15 amino acids. Germline V CDR1 and CDR2: MNHEY, SVGAGI. DNA of the CDR3: TGTGCCAGCAGTTATGGCGGGGGGGCCACAGATAAGCAGTATTTT. Translating it yields CASSYGGGATDKQYF.

The rearrangement uses TRBV27 and TRBJ1-5; TRBD1 might be the D (6 bases). Germline values: CDR1 MNHEY, CDR2 SMNVEV (reference sequence). V shed 8 bases and J shed 9 bases, with 17 bases lying between them. The CDR3 is 13 residues long. The CDR3 DNA reads as TGTGCCAGCTGGGGGGGGGCGGTCGGGCCCCAGCATTTT. Its translation is CASWGGAVGPQHF.

The chain employs TRBV11-2 and TRBJ2-7; 9 nucleotides match TRBD1. CDR1 SGHAT and CDR2 FQNNGV come from the germline V gene. The CDR3 is 15 amino acids. V lost 5 bases to trimming and J lost 5 bases; unmatched junction nucleotides: 10. CDR3 nucleotides: TGTGCCAGCAGCCCCCGGACAGGGGAGATCGACGAGCAGTACTTC. Amino acid sequence: CASSPRTGEIDEQYF. The full variable domain, in which reference TRBV11-2 and TRBJ2-7 provide the parts outside the CDR3, is EAGVAQSPRYKIIEKRQSVAFWCNPISGHATLYWYQQILGQGPKLLIQFQNNGVVDDSQLPKDRFSAERLKGVDSTLKIQPAKLEDSAVYLCASSPRTGEIDEQYFGPGTRLTVT.